This passage covers 9 T cell receptor beta chains from one sample sequenced in a study of blood T cells in healthy people across ages. Sample-barcoded 5' priming and a J-beta primer mix drove a second PCR of roughly 6 to 12 cycles. TCRdb re-analysed the 5' RACE reads in MiXCR, keeping a single row per CDR3 protein. The sample has some 800,000 distinct CDR3 sequences, about 25% seen once. These sequences were also reported in another study, on T cells of mothers and their children.

The sequencing sample was made of blood. These receptors all come from a boy under 18 in good health.

This clonotype was detected ten times or more. The genes are TRBV20-1 and TRBJ2-3, with 8 bases matching TRBD1. CDR1 is DFQATT and CDR2 is SNEGSKA in the germline V gene (reference sequence). This CDR3 is built from 13 residues. The J segment lost 0 bases and the V segment lost 6 bases, leaving 2 bases of the junction unmatched. DNA of the CDR3: TGCAGTGCAAGACAGGGGAGCACAGATACGCAGTATTTT. Its translation is CSARQGSTDTQYF.

The sample holds a few counts of this clonotype. The chain couples TRBV7-9 to TRBJ2-7; D perhaps matches TRBD1 (6 bases). Germline V gene data show CDR1 as SEHNR and CDR2 as FQNEAQ (reference sequence). CDR3 length equals 17 residues. V was trimmed by 2 bases and J by 7 bases, leaving 24 bases between them. Written as DNA, the CDR3 is TGTGCCAGCAGCTTAACTAGTCGGTCGTGGACAGTGCATGAGCAGTACTTC. It specifies CASSLTSRSWTVHEQYF.

The table lists this clonotype with a few counts. The chain combines TRBV5-1 with TRBJ2-7, with D possibly matching TRBD1 (7 bases). CDR3 length equals 13 residues. Trimming shortened V by 7 bases and J by 5 bases, and 16 bases separated the two germline ends. Germline V gene lookup returns CDR1 SGHRS and CDR2 YFSETQ. This CDR3 is CASAGGTTDEQYF. CDR3 sequence (DNA): TGCGCCAGCGCAGGGGGGACAACCGACGAGCAGTACTTC.

Concerning this clonotype: The junction departs from the called germline gene at one end, perhaps through a read error. The rearrangement links TRBV27 to TRBJ1-3; tentatively, D is TRBD1 (6 bases). The germline CDR1 and CDR2 sequences are MNHEY and SMNVEV (reference sequence). The CDR3 totals 13 residues. The CDR3: CASSLRRGDTVYF. In nucleotides, the CDR3 is TGTGCCAGCAGTTTACGGAGAGGGGACACCGTATATTTT.

The chain uses TRBV6-1 and TRBJ1-1; D ambiguous. CDR3 size: 14 residues. V was cut by 3 bases and J by 0 bases, with 8 bases left in between. The germline CDR1 and CDR2 sequences are MNHNS and SASEGT. The CDR3 DNA sequence: TGTGCCAGCAGTGAGCTCACCGTGAACACTGAAGCTTTCTTT. This translates into CASSELTVNTEAFF.

The V and J genes are TRBV28 and TRBJ1-1; D gene ambiguous. The CDR3 runs 11 residues. The V end was cut by 7 bases, the J end by 2 bases, with 5 bases between. The V gene's germline CDR1 is MDHEN and CDR2 SYDVKM. CDR3 residues: CASTFNTEAFF. The CDR3 region has the DNA TGTGCCAGCACTTTTAACACTGAAGCTTTCTTT.

This clonotype has a handful of counts. The chain uses TRBV7-2 and TRBJ2-7; no clear D gene. The closer fit of TRBJ2-5 to the DNA end suggests the J call may be wrong. The germline V gene has CDR1 SGHTA and CDR2 FQGNSA. The CDR3 loop spans 14 amino acids. CDR3 nucleotides: TGTGCCAGCAGCTCAGGAACTTACTTGGAGACCCAGTACTTC. Protein sequence: CASSSGTYLETQYF.

The sample holds a few counts of this clonotype. The rearrangement uses TRBV20-1 and TRBJ2-7, with 9 positions matching TRBD2. The CDR3 runs to 13 residues. Trimming took 6 bases from V and 2 from J; bases not matched to a gene: 5. CDR1 and CDR2 from the germline V gene are DFQATT and SNEGSKA (reference sequence). The CDR3 DNA reads as TGCAGTGCGGCAGTAGCGGGGGCCTACGAGCAGTACTTC. Translation: CSAAVAGAYEQYF.

This clonotype was recorded many times. The chain is built from TRBV4-3 and TRBJ1-4; TRBD1 aligns across 8 bases. Germline V lookup: CDR1 LGHNA, CDR2 YSLEER. The CDR3 is 20 residues long. V was pared by 4 bases and J by 7 bases, with 23 bases of the junction left unmatched. The CDR3 DNA is TGCGCCAGCAGCCTCCTCTCTGTTCGGACAGGGACTCATCCGGGTGAAAAACTGTTTTTT. It translates to CASSLLSVRTGTHPGEKLFF.